The 27 T cell receptor beta chains given below trace back to one sample, sequenced in a study of blood T cell repertoires in COVID-19. Method: immunoSEQ multiplex PCR; TCRdb's copy keeps in-frame clones and lacks some. Counted here are some 460,000 clones, roughly 90% occurring once; the ten biggest clones make up 4% to 5.5%. Source material: peripheral blood. The receptors were sampled from a woman aged 25-40 years with acute or convalescent COVID-19.

The chain is built from TRBV5-6 and TRBJ2-1; tentative D call: TRBD2 (6 bases). Germline V gives CDR1 SGHDT, CDR2 YYEEEE. The CDR3 has 16 amino acids. With 0 bases removed from V and 4 bases from J, the gap between germline ends came to 14 bases. CDR3 sequence: CASSLEAGLPYNEQFF. In DNA, the CDR3 is TGTGCCAGCAGCTTGGAAGCGGGCCTACCATACAATGAGCAGTTCTTC.

The rearrangement joins TRBV2 to TRBJ2-3; 7 bases line up with TRBD2. The CDR3 is 16 residues long. Losses at the gene ends were 6 bases for V and 0 bases for J; bases not matched to a gene: 9. Germline loops: CDR1 SNHLY, CDR2 FYNNEI. CDR3: CASRRREGLSTDTQYF. CDR3 DNA: TGTGCCAGCAGACGAAGGGAGGGCTTAAGCACAGATACGCAGTATTTT.

This clone was counted only a few times. This sequence joins TRBV3-1 (or the pseudogene TRBV3-2) and TRBJ2-7; the match to TRBD1 covers 10 bases. CDR1 is LGHDT, CDR2 YNNKEL, per germline (reference sequence). Trimming cost V 4 bases and J 5 bases; bases outside gene matches: 5. The CDR3 has 14 residues. The CDR3 region has the DNA TGTGCCAGCAGCCTCCGGGACAGGGGTAACGAGCAGTACTTC. It encodes CASSLRDRGNEQYF.

The rearrangement uses TRBV29-1 and TRBJ1-2; 9 bases are shared with TRBD1. CDR3 length: 12 amino acids. J lost 4 bases, V lost 6 bases, and 3 bases had no gene match. Looked up from germline, CDR1 is SQVTM and CDR2 is ANQGSEA. The CDR3 protein is CSVETGGYGYTF. The DNA of the CDR3 is TGCAGCGTCGAGACAGGGGGCTATGGCTACACCTTC.

The chain joins TRBV7-6 to TRBJ2-2, with D possibly matching TRBD2 (6 bases). This CDR3 contains 15 residues. In germline, CDR1 is SGHVS, CDR2 FNYEAQ. Trimming removed 1 base from V and 4 bases from J, with 10 bases in between. The CDR3 DNA reads TGTGCCAGCAGCTTAGTACGGGGAGGCACCGGGGAGCTGTTTTTT. Residues: CASSLVRGGTGELFF.

In DNA form, the CDR3 reads TGTGCCAGCAGCCGCCTAGCGGGTGCTTACAATGAGCAGTTCTTC. This encodes CASSRLAGAYNEQFF. J is TRBJ2-1 and V is TRBV6-6, with 8 bases fitting TRBD2. The V and J ends lost 6 bases and 4 bases, in that order; junction bases with no gene match: 8. The CDR3 loop spans 15 amino acids. Germline V gives CDR1 MNHNY, CDR2 SVGAGI (reference sequence).

The rearrangement links TRBV5-1 to TRBJ2-7; TRBD1 is a possible D gene (6 bases). Germline V gives CDR1 SGHRS, CDR2 YFSETQ. The CDR3 totals 13 residues. V was shortened by 0 bases and J by 5 bases, with 9 bases between the two germline ends. The CDR3 nucleotides are TGCGCCAGCAGCTTGGCGAACAGGGACGAGCAGTACTTC. It encodes CASSLANRDEQYF. Full variable domain (outside the CDR3, taken from reference TRBV5-1 and TRBJ2-7): KAGVTQTPRYLIKTRGQQVTLSCSPISGHRSVSWYQQTPGQGLQFLFEYFSETQRNKGNFPGRFSGRQFSNSRSEMNVSTLELGDSALYLCASSLANRDEQYFGPGTRLTVT.

The chain joins TRBV24-1 to TRBJ2-5, with TRBD1 matching over 11 bases. V lost 0 bases to trimming and J lost 4 bases; unmatched junction nucleotides: 6. The CDR3 has 17 residues. From germline, CDR1 is KGHDR and CDR2 SFDVKD. The CDR3 sequence is CATSDLLGQGGVETQYF. As DNA, the CDR3 is TGTGCCACCAGTGATTTGCTGGGACAGGGGGGTGTAGAGACCCAGTACTTC.

This clone has a handful of counts. The chain has TRBV15 and TRBJ2-2, with TRBD1 identical over 9 bases. The V segment lost 0 bases and the J segment 3 bases; nucleotides outside the gene matches: 5. CDR3 length equals 17 residues. Germline CDR1 reads LNHNV; CDR2 reads YYDKDF (reference sequence). CDR3 coding DNA: TGTGCCACCAGCAGAGATGCGACAGGGGGATACACCGGGGAGCTGTTTTTT. As protein: CATSRDATGGYTGELFF.

The gene calls are TRBV4-1 and TRBJ2-5, with D maybe TRBD2 (6 bases). Germline V CDR1 and CDR2: MGHRA, YSYEKL. Deletions cut 6 bases from V and 5 bases from J, with 19 bases between. The CDR3 has 15 residues. The CDR3 loop reads CASRIRDGGYETQYF. The CDR3 DNA follows: TGCGCCAGCAGAATCCGGGACGGGGGATACGAGACCCAGTACTTC.

The chain joins TRBV19 to TRBJ1-1; D uncertain. Between the trimmed V and J ends, which lost 3 bases and 8 bases, there was a span of 13 bases. The CDR3 loop spans 13 amino acids. CDR1 LNHDA and CDR2 SQIVND come from the germline V gene (reference sequence). The CDR3 DNA reads TGTGCCAGTAGTATTCCGGGGTTGAGGGAAGCTTTCTTT. Its translation: CASSIPGLREAFF.

V is TRBV7-8 and J is TRBJ2-3; tentatively, D is TRBD1 (5 bases). The CDR3 totals 15 residues. Trimming took 1 base from V and 2 from J, leaving 10 bases between them. Looked up from germline, CDR1 is SGHVS and CDR2 is FQNEAQ. CDR3 sequence: CASSLGGAPTDTQYF. CDR3 sequence (DNA): TGTGCCAGCAGCTTAGGTGGGGCCCCCACAGATACGCAGTATTTT.

V and J are TRBV28 and TRBJ2-2; tentative D call: TRBD1 (5 bases). CDR1 is MDHEN, CDR2 SYDVKM, per germline. The CDR3 loop spans 14 amino acids. V lost 5 bases and J lost 6, with 13 bases in between. In nucleotides, the CDR3 is TGTGCCAGCAGTACCTACCAGGGATCCGGGGAGCTGTTTTTT. It translates to CASSTYQGSGELFF.

The chain recombines TRBV7-9 with TRBJ2-3; 7 bases agree with TRBD1. The J segment lost 6 bases and the V segment lost 3 bases, leaving 9 bases of the junction unmatched. The germline V gene has CDR1 SEHNR and CDR2 FQNEAQ (reference sequence). The CDR3 runs 15 residues. The CDR3 DNA reads as TGTGCCAGCAGCTTGGGACCCGACAGGGCCGATACGCAGTATTTT. As protein: CASSLGPDRADTQYF.

This clone was found once. V and J are TRBV6-5 and TRBJ2-5, with TRBD1 matching over 11 bases. In germline, CDR1 is MNHEY, CDR2 SVGAGI. The V gene end was trimmed by 5 bases and the J gene end by 7 bases; junction bases not matched to a gene: 6. This CDR3 spans 14 amino acids. CDR3: CASSRDRGGATQYF. The CDR3 bases are TGTGCCAGCAGTAGGGACAGGGGGGGAGCGACCCAGTACTTC.

The rearrangement links TRBV27 to TRBJ2-7, with D tentatively TRBD1 (5 bases). CDR1 is MNHEY, CDR2 SMNVEV, per germline (reference sequence). The V gene lost 4 bases and the J gene lost 6 bases, with 16 bases spanning the gap. The CDR3 is made up of 14 amino acids. In DNA form, the CDR3 reads TGTGCCAGCAGTTCCAGACAGCAATCACCCGAGCAGTACTTC. Residues: CASSSRQQSPEQYF.

The J gene is TRBJ2-7, the V gene TRBV5-4, with D perhaps matching TRBD1 (7 bases). The CDR3 consists of 16 residues. The germline gives CDR1 SGHNT, CDR2 YYREEE (reference sequence). Between the trimmed V and J ends, which lost 0 bases and 6 bases, there was a span of 19 bases. CDR3 DNA sequence: TGTGCCAGCAGCTTGGCGCGTACAGGGGAGGTGGGCGAGCAGTACTTC. The encoded protein is CASSLARTGEVGEQYF.

The V call is TRBV7-3, the J call TRBJ2-2; 7 bases line up with TRBD1. This CDR3 has 15 amino acids. Germline CDR1 reads SGHTA; CDR2 reads FQGTGA. The junction had 6 bases not matched to a gene; V was cut back by 5 bases and J by 3 bases. The chain's CDR3 is CASSPEGGYTGELFF. CDR3 DNA: TGTGCCAGCAGCCCCGAAGGGGGCTACACCGGGGAGCTGTTTTTT.

Note on this clone: The sample contains more than one DNA sequence encoding this CDR3. The V call is TRBV30, the J call TRBJ1-6, with no clear D. The CDR3 runs 14 residues. Germline CDR1 and CDR2: GTSNPN and SVGIG (reference sequence). V was trimmed by 1 base and J by 0 bases, leaving 4 bases between them. The CDR3 protein is CAWSGSSYNSPLHF. CDR3 nucleotide sequence: TGTGCCTGGAGTGGTAGCTCCTATAATTCACCCCTCCACTTT. Based on the CDR3 plus reference TRBV30 and TRBJ1-6, the full variable domain is SQTIHQWPATLVQPVGSPLSLECTVEGTSNPNLYWYRQAAGRGLQLLFYSVGIGQISSEVPQNLSASRPQDRQFILSSKKLLLSDSGFYLCAWSGSSYNSPLHFGNGTRLTVT.

The CDR3 here is CASSATGADTQYF. The CDR3 nucleotides are TGTGCCAGCAGCGCAACGGGGGCAGATACGCAGTATTTT. This chain connects TRBV5-6 to TRBJ2-3; possible D gene TRBD2, 6 bases. The V gene lost 4 bases and the J gene lost 4 bases, with 10 bases spanning the gap. This CDR3 comprises 13 residues. Looked up from germline, CDR1 is SGHDT and CDR2 is YYEEEE.

The chain couples TRBV6-2 or TRBV6-3 to TRBJ1-2; tentative D call: TRBD1 (5 bases). Looked up from germline, CDR1 is MNHEY and CDR2 is SVGEGT. Trimming took 0 bases from V and 3 from J, leaving 5 bases between them. The length of the CDR3 is 13 residues. CDR3 residues: CASSYSTDYGYTF. DNA of the CDR3: TGTGCCAGCAGTTACTCGACAGACTATGGCTACACCTTC.

The chain links TRBV10-3 to TRBJ1-2, with 7 bases that match TRBD1. The CDR3 runs to 15 residues. Germline assignment: CDR1 ENHRY and CDR2 SYGVKD. The ends lost 2 bases at V and 4 bases at J; junction bases unmatched: 7. Written as DNA, the CDR3 is TGTGCCATCAGTGAGGCGACGGGACAGATCTATGGCTACACCTTC. It specifies CAISEATGQIYGYTF.

This rearrangement joins TRBV24-1 to TRBJ2-7; 7 bases align to TRBD1. The CDR3 runs 12 residues. The V and J ends lost 4 bases and 7 bases, in that order; junction bases with no gene match: 3. The germline V gene encodes CDR1 KGHDR and CDR2 SFDVKD. CDR3 sequence (DNA): TGTGCCACCAGTGACTTGACAGGGGAGCAGTACTTC. Encoded protein: CATSDLTGEQYF.

The chain combines TRBV27 with TRBJ1-1; D uncertain. The V gene lost 5 bases and the J gene lost 5 bases, with 12 bases spanning the gap. Germline CDR1 MNHEY, CDR2 SMNVEV (reference sequence). This CDR3 is 13 amino acids long. The CDR3 coding sequence is TGTGCCAGCAGTCCAAGCAGAGGGACTGAAGCTTTCTTT. It encodes CASSPSRGTEAFF.

In its sample, this clone was seen once. The V gene is TRBV5-1, the J gene TRBJ2-7, with 7 bases lining up with TRBD1. The CDR3 consists of 13 residues. CDR1 is SGHRS, CDR2 YFSETQ, per germline. V lost 5 bases and J lost 6; bases outside the gene matches: 8. Here the CDR3 reads CASRRPGTAEQYF. Here the CDR3 DNA reads TGCGCCAGCAGGCGCCCCGGGACAGCCGAGCAGTACTTC.

This clone has just one count. V gene TRBV19 combines with J gene TRBJ2-7, with TRBD1 matching 9 bases. From germline, CDR1 is LNHDA and CDR2 SQIVND (reference sequence). Trimming removed 1 base from V and 4 bases from J; junction bases left unmatched: 2. The CDR3 length is 14 residues. CDR3 residues: CASSIGQGGYEQYF. CDR3 sequence (DNA): TGTGCCAGTAGTATAGGACAGGGGGGATACGAGCAGTACTTC. Looking up the rest from reference TRBV19 and TRBJ2-7 gives the full variable domain: DGGITQSPKYLFRKEGQNVTLSCEQNLNHDAMYWYRQDPGQGLRLIYYSQIVNDFQKGDIAEGYSVSREKKESFPLTVTSAQKNPTAFYLCASSIGQGGYEQYFGPGTRLTVT.

Turning to this clone: This CDR3 is also generated by other DNA sequences in the sample. The chain has TRBV28 and TRBJ2-7; a weak D match, TRBD2 (7 bases). The CDR3 extends over 14 amino acids. V was clipped by 2 bases and J by 1 base, with 9 bases between them. Germline V gene lookup returns CDR1 MDHEN and CDR2 SYDVKM. The CDR3 DNA reads TGTGCCAGCAGTTTAGGGGGGGCGTCCTACGAGCAGTACTTC. It yields the protein CASSLGGASYEQYF.